The 17 T cell receptor beta chains below all came from one sample that was sequenced in a study of T cells after yellow fever vaccination. TCRdb analysed the 5' RACE reads with MiXCR anew, one entry per CDR3 protein. The sample shows hundreds of thousands of distinct CDR3 sequences, under 20% of them seen only once. Sequenced material: PBMCs, taken before the yellow fever booster vaccination. The receptors were gathered from a man aged 18 to 30 who received the YFV17D yellow fever vaccine.

This clonotype was seen repeatedly, ten times or more. V and J are TRBV20-1 and TRBJ2-1, with D uncertain. The germline V gene has CDR1 DFQATT and CDR2 SNEGSKA (reference sequence). The length of the CDR3 is 15 residues. The germline V and J ends were trimmed by 3 bases and 1 base, with 13 bases remaining between them. CDR3 in DNA: TGCAGTGCTAGGAGCCTGGCCGTATCCTACAATGAGCAGTTCTTC. Amino acids: CSARSLAVSYNEQFF.

This clonotype was recorded many times. The chain carries TRBV5-1 and TRBJ2-7; D tentatively fits TRBD1 or TRBD2 (5 bases each). CDR1 is SGHRS, CDR2 YFSETQ, per germline. Trimming removed 4 bases from V and 4 bases from J, with 18 bases in between. CDR3 size: 15 residues. Written as DNA, the CDR3 is TGCGCCAGCAGCCGCACTGGGACGGAGAGGTACGAGCAGTACTTC. Residues: CASSRTGTERYEQYF.

This clonotype was observed at least ten times. The V and J genes are TRBV12-3 or TRBV12-4 and TRBJ2-7; no definite D call. The length of the CDR3 is 9 residues. For the CDR3, the DNA is TGTGAAGGATGCTACGAGCAGTACGTC. As protein: CEGCYEQYV.

J is TRBJ2-5 and V is TRBV5-4; D possibly corresponds to TRBD2 (6 bases). Germline V gene sequence: CDR1 SGHNT, CDR2 YYREEE (reference sequence). Deletions cut 4 bases from V and 5 bases from J, with 15 bases between. The CDR3 extends over 14 amino acids. CDR3: CASSQTGVSETQYF. DNA of the CDR3: TGTGCCAGCAGCCAGACGGGGGTCTCGGAGACCCAGTACTTC.

This clonotype came up a few times. This chain links TRBV6-6 with TRBJ2-5, with a possible D match to TRBD1 (5 bases). With 0 bases removed from V and 6 bases from J, the gap between germline ends came to 20 bases. Germline V gene lookup returns CDR1 MNHNY and CDR2 SVGAGI (reference sequence). The CDR3 consists of 17 residues. The CDR3 DNA follows: TGTGCCAGCAGTTACTCGGCTTTTCGCCAGGGTTTGAAGACCCAGTACTTC. Protein: CASSYSAFRQGLKTQYF.

This clonotype was counted only a few times. The V gene is TRBV5-4, the J gene TRBJ1-5; D uncertain. V was clipped by 1 base and J by 0 bases, with 11 bases between them. The CDR3 totals 16 residues. Looked up from germline, CDR1 is SGHNT and CDR2 is YYREEE (reference sequence). The CDR3 spells CASSLRFFYSNQPQHF. In nucleotides, the CDR3 is TGTGCCAGCAGCTTGCGCTTCTTTTATAGCAATCAGCCCCAGCATTTT.

This clonotype was detected once. V gene TRBV5-1 combines with J gene TRBJ2-1; tentative D call: TRBD1 (5 bases). V shed 2 bases and J shed 10 bases, with 13 bases lying between them. Germline V gives CDR1 SGHRS, CDR2 YFSETQ. This CDR3 region has 13 residues. The CDR3 DNA reads TGCGCCAGCAGCTTCGAGAAGGGGCGCGAGCAGTTCTTC. Protein product: CASSFEKGREQFF.

This clonotype has ten or more counts. This chain uses TRBV19 with TRBJ2-6, with D uncertain. This CDR3 has 16 residues. Trimming cost V 4 bases and J 0 bases, with 10 bases left between them. CDR1 and CDR2 from the germline V gene are LNHDA and SQIVND (reference sequence). CDR3 nucleotide sequence: TGTGCCAGTAGTAACACAGCGAACTCTGGGGCCAACGTCCTGACTTTC. It yields the protein CASSNTANSGANVLTF.

This clonotype was counted a few times. The V and J genes are TRBV5-1 and TRBJ1-6; D call uncertain. Trimming stripped 0 bases from V and 6 bases from J, with 13 bases between. The V gene's germline CDR1 is SGHRS and CDR2 YFSETQ. This CDR3 is 16 amino acids long. The CDR3 DNA sequence: TGCGCCAGCAGCTTGGCCGGGCAGCGGGGTAATTCACCCCTCCACTTT. It specifies CASSLAGQRGNSPLHF.

As DNA, the CDR3 is TGTGCCAGTACGCAGGAGACGAACACTGAAGCTTTCTTT. It encodes CASTQETNTEAFF. The V and J genes are TRBV2 and TRBJ1-1; D is unresolved. The CDR3 runs to 13 residues. Trimming pared 9 bases from V and 1 base from J, leaving 12 bases between. In germline, CDR1 is SNHLY, CDR2 FYNNEI. The variable domain in full, completed from reference TRBV2 and TRBJ1-1, reads EPEVTQTPSHQVTQMGQEVILRCVPISNHLYFYWYRQILGQKVEFLVSFYNNEISEKSEIFDDQFSVERPDGSNFTLKIRSTKLEDSAMYFCASTQETNTEAFFGQGTRLTVV.

The V gene is TRBV27, the J gene TRBJ1-5; tentatively, D is TRBD1 (6 bases). The ends were cut back, 4 bases at V and 1 base at J, with 11 bases in the middle. Germline-derived CDR1 and CDR2 are MNHEY and SMNVEV (reference sequence). This CDR3 has 15 amino acids. CDR3 sequence reads: CASSWKGGSNQPQHF. CDR3 bases: TGTGCCAGCAGTTGGAAAGGGGGAAGCAATCAGCCCCAGCATTTT.

This clonotype was picked up a small number of times. This sequence joins TRBV5-1 and TRBJ1-6; TRBD1 might be the D (6 bases). Per the germline V gene, CDR1 is SGHRS and CDR2 is YFSETQ. The CDR3 covers 16 residues. V was trimmed by 5 bases and J by 7 bases, leaving 19 bases between them. This CDR3 reads CASRPGGALSNSPLHF. CDR3 DNA sequence: TGCGCCAGCAGACCTGGGGGGGCGCTTTCGAATTCACCCCTCCACTTT.

This clonotype was recorded many times. The rearrangement uses TRBV7-3 and TRBJ2-1; the match to TRBD2 covers 11 bases. V lost 5 bases, J lost 0 bases, and 6 bases stayed unmatched. This CDR3 spans 17 amino acids. Germline V gene lookup returns CDR1 SGHTA and CDR2 FQGTGA. The CDR3 nucleotides read TGTGCCAGCAGCCCAACTAGCGGGGGTAGCTCCTACAATGAGCAGTTCTTC. Its translation is CASSPTSGGSSYNEQFF.

This chain uses TRBV20-1 with TRBJ2-7, with D hard to call. Trimming shortened V by 0 bases and J by 7 bases, and 13 bases separated the two germline ends. The CDR3 has 13 amino acids. Per germline, CDR1 DFQATT and CDR2 SNEGSKA (reference sequence). This CDR3 reads CSARDQARLEQYF. In DNA form, the CDR3 reads TGCAGTGCTAGAGATCAAGCCCGCCTAGAGCAGTACTTC.

J is TRBJ2-3 and V is TRBV15, with 12 bases fitting TRBD2. The J segment lost 3 bases and the V segment lost 5 bases, leaving 3 bases of the junction unmatched. The germline V gene encodes CDR1 LNHNV and CDR2 YYDKDF (reference sequence). This CDR3 contains 15 residues. CDR3 coding DNA: TGTGCCACCAGCGGCGGACTAGCGGGGACAGATACGCAGTATTTT. It yields the protein CATSGGLAGTDTQYF.

V usage is TRBV7-2 and J usage is TRBJ2-5, with TRBD1 as a possible D gene (6 bases). Germline CDR1 is SGHTA and CDR2 is FQGNSA. V was clipped by 4 bases and J by 5 bases, with 20 bases between them. The length of the CDR3 is 16 residues. The CDR3 sequence is CASSWPSRDISETQYF. CDR3 nucleotide sequence: TGTGCCAGCAGCTGGCCCAGCCGGGACATCTCGGAGACCCAGTACTTC.

This clonotype was counted a few times. This chain joins TRBV6-5 and TRBJ1-5, with 8 bases that match TRBD1. The J segment lost 4 bases and the V segment lost 7 bases, leaving 3 bases of the junction unmatched. The CDR3 consists of 13 residues. Germline lookup yields CDR1 MNHEY and CDR2 SVGAGI. Written as DNA, the CDR3 is TGTGCCAGCAAGGGACAGGCAAATCAGCCCCAGCATTTT. Translating it yields CASKGQANQPQHF.